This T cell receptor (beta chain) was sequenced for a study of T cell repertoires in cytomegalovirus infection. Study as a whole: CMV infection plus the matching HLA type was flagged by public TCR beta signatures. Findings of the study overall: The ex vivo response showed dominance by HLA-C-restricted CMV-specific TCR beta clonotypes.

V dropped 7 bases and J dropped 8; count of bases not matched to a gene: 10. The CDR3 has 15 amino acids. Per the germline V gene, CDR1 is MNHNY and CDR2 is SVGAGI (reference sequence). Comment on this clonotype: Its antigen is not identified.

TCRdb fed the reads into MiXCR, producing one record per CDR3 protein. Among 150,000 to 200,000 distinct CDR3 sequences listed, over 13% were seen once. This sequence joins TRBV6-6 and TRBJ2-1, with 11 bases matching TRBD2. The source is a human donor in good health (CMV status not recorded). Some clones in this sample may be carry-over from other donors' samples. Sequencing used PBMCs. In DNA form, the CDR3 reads TGTGCCAGCAATTCTGTTAGCGGGGGGGTATATGAGCAGTTCTTC. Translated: CASNSVSGGVYEQFF.